These 23 T cell receptor beta chains share one sample of origin, sequenced in a study of blood T cell repertoires in COVID-19. The data were produced by immunoSEQ multiplex PCR, yet TCRdb's version contains in-frame clones alone and is incomplete. The sample includes just under 300,000 clones, 85% to 90% of them seen just once. Sequencing used peripheral blood. The receptors derive from a man in his 70s with acute or convalescent COVID-19.

This sequence joins TRBV5-4 and TRBJ2-2; D might be TRBD2 (6 bases). CDR1 and CDR2 from the germline V gene are SGHNT and YYREEE (reference sequence). The CDR3 spans 16 residues. The germline V and J ends were trimmed by 6 bases and 5 bases, with 20 bases remaining between them. CDR3 sequence reads: CASTDGGRMGTGELFF. The CDR3 coding sequence is TGTGCCAGCACCGATGGGGGGAGAATGGGGACCGGGGAGCTGTTTTTT.

The rearrangement links TRBV5-5 to TRBJ1-4; D is ambiguous. The CDR3 covers 14 residues. Between the trimmed V and J ends, which lost 0 bases and 7 bases, there was a span of 10 bases. CDR1 SGHKS and CDR2 YYEKEE come from the germline V gene (reference sequence). The CDR3 coding sequence is TGTGCCAGCAGCTTGGGAGGGATTGGTGAAAAACTGTTTTTT. Protein sequence: CASSLGGIGEKLFF.

The chain recombines TRBV25-1 with TRBJ1-3; D might be TRBD1 (5 bases). V shed 2 bases and J shed 9 bases, with 8 bases lying between them. Germline V lookup: CDR1 MGHDK, CDR2 SYGVNS. The CDR3 length is 12 residues. The CDR3 here is CASSEGRGTIYF. The CDR3 DNA reads as TGTGCCAGCAGTGAAGGGAGGGGCACCATATATTTT. The full variable domain, completed using reference TRBV25-1 and TRBJ1-3, is EADIYQTPRYLVIGTGKKITLECSQTMGHDKMYWYQQDPGMELHLIHYSYGVNSTEKGDLSSESTVSRIRTEHFPLTLESARPSHTSQYLCASSEGRGTIYFGEGSWLTVV.

This rearrangement joins TRBV28 to TRBJ1-6; TRBD1 is a possible D gene (6 bases). The CDR3 length is 15 residues. Trimming shortened V by 6 bases and J by 6 bases, and 15 bases separated the two germline ends. Germline CDR1 MDHEN, CDR2 SYDVKM. The CDR3 region has the DNA TGTGCCAGCAGACCCGCAGGGGCCGGTAATTCACCCCTCCACTTT. This translates into CASRPAGAGNSPLHF. Complete variable domain (other parts from reference TRBV28 and TRBJ1-6): DVKVTQSSRYLVKRTGEKVFLECVQDMDHENMFWYRQDPGLGLRLIYFSYDVKMKEKGDIPEGYSVSREKKERFSLILESASTNQTSMYLCASRPAGAGNSPLHFGNGTRLTVT.

The chain recombines TRBV6-1 with TRBJ1-6, with D possibly being TRBD1 (6 bases). From germline, CDR1 is MNHNS and CDR2 SASEGT. V shed 2 bases and J shed 11 bases, with 13 bases lying between them. The CDR3 length is 14 residues. This CDR3 reads CASSESGGRTPLHF. CDR3 DNA: TGTGCCAGCAGTGAAAGTGGGGGCAGAACACCCCTCCACTTT.

The chain couples TRBV30 to TRBJ2-1; 11 bases are shared with TRBD2. CDR1 and CDR2 from the germline V gene are GTSNPN and SVGIG (reference sequence). The CDR3 is 15 residues long. Trimming removed 3 bases from V and 5 bases from J; junction bases left unmatched: 6. CDR3 sequence: CAWRPLAGGHNEQFF. In DNA, the CDR3 is TGTGCCTGGAGACCTCTAGCGGGAGGCCACAATGAGCAGTTCTTC. The full variable domain, with the rest looked up from reference TRBV30 and TRBJ2-1, is SQTIHQWPATLVQPVGSPLSLECTVEGTSNPNLYWYRQAAGRGLQLLFYSVGIGQISSEVPQNLSASRPQDRQFILSSKKLLLSDSGFYLCAWRPLAGGHNEQFFGPGTRLTVL.

The V call is TRBV4-1, the J call TRBJ1-1; tentative D call: TRBD1 (5 bases). CDR1 and CDR2 (germline): MGHRA, YSYEKL. The CDR3 extends over 16 amino acids. V was clipped by 0 bases and J by 8 bases, with 19 bases between them. CDR3 protein: CASSQDRARVNMEAFF. CDR3 sequence (DNA): TGCGCCAGCAGCCAAGACAGGGCCAGGGTGAATATGGAAGCTTTCTTT.

This clone was counted once. J is TRBJ2-1 and V is TRBV6-1; unclear D gene. CDR1 and CDR2 from the germline V gene are MNHNS and SASEGT. The CDR3 sequence is 15 residues long. V was clipped by 2 bases and J by 6 bases, with 14 bases between them. This CDR3 reads CASSELWPRGNEQFF. The CDR3 DNA reads TGTGCCAGCAGTGAATTGTGGCCCCGAGGCAATGAGCAGTTCTTC.

The V and J genes are TRBV6-5 and TRBJ2-7; 10 nucleotides align to TRBD1. The CDR3 extends over 13 amino acids. Germline V gives CDR1 MNHEY, CDR2 SVGAGI. The J segment lost 6 bases and the V segment lost 7 bases, leaving 6 bases of the junction unmatched. This CDR3 reads CASMPGQGREQYF. Here the CDR3 DNA reads TGTGCCAGCATGCCGGGACAGGGGCGCGAGCAGTACTTC.

The V call is TRBV2, the J call TRBJ2-7; 12 nucleotides align to TRBD2. J gave up 6 bases and V 6 bases, and 6 bases lay outside the gene matches. The CDR3 length is 14 residues. Germline CDR1 is SNHLY and CDR2 is FYNNEI. The CDR3: CASRMTSGGFEQYF. The CDR3, as DNA: TGTGCCAGCAGGATGACTAGCGGGGGTTTCGAGCAGTACTTC.

The chain employs TRBV24-1 and TRBJ1-4; the match to TRBD1 covers 11 bases. CDR1 and CDR2 (germline): KGHDR, SFDVKD. The CDR3 is made up of 16 amino acids. With 3 bases clipped from V and 7 bases from J, the junction kept 6 bases outside the gene matches. CDR3 loop: CATSDPGQGDGEKLFF. DNA for the CDR3: TGTGCCACCAGTGATCCGGGACAGGGGGACGGTGAAAAACTGTTTTTT.

The chain is built from TRBV4-1 and TRBJ2-1, with 9 bases aligning to TRBD1. There are 20 residues in the CDR3. Germline V gene sequence: CDR1 MGHRA, CDR2 YSYEKL. V trimming: 0 bases; J trimming: 4 bases; junction bases outside the gene matches: 16. CDR3 in amino acids: CASSQDTGTGRPGAYNEQFF. For the CDR3, the DNA is TGCGCCAGCAGCCAAGATACGGGGACAGGGCGTCCAGGGGCGTACAATGAGCAGTTCTTC.

The chain combines TRBV3-1 (or the pseudogene TRBV3-2) with TRBJ2-5, with D possibly matching TRBD1 (5 bases). Trimming took 3 bases from V and 5 from J, leaving 10 bases between them. This CDR3 region has 13 residues. Looked up from germline, CDR1 is LGHDT and CDR2 is YNNKEL (reference sequence). DNA for the CDR3: TGTGCCAGCAGCCAGTCCAGGGTGGAGACCCAGTACTTC. It yields the protein CASSQSRVETQYF.

The J gene is TRBJ1-5, the V gene TRBV30; 8 bases are a match to TRBD1. CDR3 length: 15 residues. After removal of 2 bases from V and 4 bases from J, the junction contained 7 bases not matched to a gene. Germline loops: CDR1 GTSNPN, CDR2 SVGIG (reference sequence). CDR3 residues: CAWSTPGTGNQPQHF. The CDR3 nucleotides read TGTGCCTGGAGTACCCCCGGGACAGGAAATCAGCCCCAGCATTTT. Full variable domain (rest looked up from reference TRBV30 and TRBJ1-5): SQTIHQWPATLVQPVGSPLSLECTVEGTSNPNLYWYRQAAGRGLQLLFYSVGIGQISSEVPQNLSASRPQDRQFILSSKKLLLSDSGFYLCAWSTPGTGNQPQHFGDGTRLSIL.

The rearrangement uses TRBV5-1 and TRBJ2-3; TRBD1 matches 9 bases. Germline V gene data show CDR1 as SGHRS and CDR2 as YFSETQ. This CDR3 has 16 residues. The J segment lost 3 bases and the V segment lost 4 bases, leaving 9 bases of the junction unmatched. The CDR3 DNA reads TGCGCCAGCAGCCGCCCTGCGGGGACAGGGACAGATACGCAGTATTTT. Amino acids: CASSRPAGTGTDTQYF. Looking up the rest from reference TRBV5-1 and TRBJ2-3 gives the full variable domain: KAGVTQTPRYLIKTRGQQVTLSCSPISGHRSVSWYQQTPGQGLQFLFEYFSETQRNKGNFPGRFSGRQFSNSRSEMNVSTLELGDSALYLCASSRPAGTGTDTQYFGPGTRLTVL.

This chain links TRBV28 with TRBJ1-6, with D possibly being TRBD1 (6 bases). Germline assignment: CDR1 MDHEN and CDR2 SYDVKM. This CDR3 region has 14 residues. V was trimmed by 2 bases and J by 6 bases, leaving 8 bases between them. CDR3 loop: CASSLGQFNSPLHF. CDR3 bases: TGTGCCAGCAGTTTAGGACAGTTTAATTCACCCCTCCACTTT.

The V call is TRBV3-1 (or the pseudogene TRBV3-2), the J call TRBJ1-5; perhaps TRBD1 as D (5 bases). Trimming shortened V by 2 bases and J by 9 bases, and 11 bases separated the two germline ends. Per germline, CDR1 LGHDT and CDR2 YNNKEL (reference sequence). This CDR3 contains 13 residues. The DNA of the CDR3 is TGTGCCAGCAGCCAATCGATCGGGGGGCCCCAGCATTTT. Its translation is CASSQSIGGPQHF.

This chain links TRBV29-1 with TRBJ2-7; 8 nucleotides match TRBD1. Germline V gene lookup returns CDR1 SQVTM and CDR2 ANQGSEA. J was trimmed by 4 bases and V by 5 bases; bases with no gene match: 10. CDR3 length equals 14 residues. The CDR3 loop reads CSVKPRDRSYEQYF. CDR3 bases: TGCAGCGTTAAACCCCGGGACAGGTCATACGAGCAGTACTTC.

J is TRBJ2-1 and V is TRBV7-2; 14 nucleotides line up with TRBD2. Germline CDR1 and CDR2: SGHTA and FQGNSA. This CDR3 spans 16 amino acids. V dropped 0 bases and J dropped 7; count of bases not matched to a gene: 2. This CDR3 reads CASSLAGLAGGNEQFF. CDR3 coding DNA: TGTGCCAGCAGCTTAGCCGGACTAGCGGGGGGTAATGAGCAGTTCTTC.

In this sample, this clone turned up once. This same CDR3 is encoded by further DNA sequences in the sample. The chain joins TRBV18 to TRBJ2-2; a weak D match, TRBD2 (5 bases). CDR1 KGHSH and CDR2 LQKENI come from the germline V gene. The CDR3 spans 14 residues. V was shortened by 0 bases and J by 5 bases, with 7 bases between the two germline ends. The CDR3 loop is CASSPPGGTGELFF. The CDR3 DNA reads TGTGCCAGCTCACCACCCGGAGGAACCGGGGAGCTGTTTTTT.

The chain employs TRBV19 and TRBJ2-3; the D gene is possibly TRBD2 (5 bases). Trimming left V 5 bases short and J 7 bases short, with 13 bases between. Per germline, CDR1 LNHDA and CDR2 SQIVND (reference sequence). The CDR3 is 13 amino acids. The CDR3 sequence is CASSPQGLNTQYF. CDR3 coding DNA: TGTGCCAGTAGTCCCCAAGGACTTAATACGCAGTATTTT.

This clone was counted only a few times. This chain joins TRBV28 and TRBJ2-6; 10 bases align to TRBD2. The V gene's germline CDR1 is MDHEN and CDR2 SYDVKM. This CDR3 region has 21 residues. The ends lost 6 bases at V and 0 bases at J; junction bases unmatched: 17. DNA for the CDR3: TGTGCCAGCAGACATAGACGCCAGACAGGACTAGCGGCCTCTGGGGCCAACGTCCTGACTTTC. It is translated as CASRHRRQTGLAASGANVLTF.

V usage is TRBV5-5 and J usage is TRBJ1-1; D unclear. CDR3 length equals 13 residues. CDR1 and CDR2 from the germline V gene are SGHKS and YYEKEE (reference sequence). V shed 0 bases and J shed 4 bases, with 7 bases lying between them. The CDR3 is CASSLEGGTEAFF. The CDR3 nucleotides read TGTGCCAGCAGCTTGGAAGGAGGCACTGAAGCTTTCTTT.